These 26 T cell receptor beta chains came from one sample sequenced in a study of OX40 agonist ivuxolimab in advanced cancers. The method was immunoSEQ multiplex PCR; TCRdb's version includes in-frame clones alone and lacks a portion of them. The data contain 30,000 to 45,000 clones, about nine tenths of them singletons. The sequenced sample was CD4+ or CD8+ T cells sorted from blood, obtained in a trial of the OX40 agonist ivuxolimab. These receptors were obtained from an adult with an advanced solid tumor such as melanoma, head and neck, liver or kidney cancer.

This chain joins TRBV2 and TRBJ2-3; D not resolved. V shed 7 bases and J shed 0 bases, with 17 bases lying between them. Germline CDR1 SNHLY, CDR2 FYNNEI. The CDR3 is made up of 16 amino acids. DNA of the CDR3: TGTGCCAGCAACCTTGGGGTGGCCCCCAGCACAGATACGCAGTATTTT. Translating gives CASNLGVAPSTDTQYF.

The V gene is TRBV2, the J gene TRBJ2-1; D is perhaps TRBD2 (7 bases). Per the germline V gene, CDR1 is SNHLY and CDR2 is FYNNEI. The CDR3 has 14 residues. The V gene lost 1 base and the J gene lost 8 bases, with 12 bases spanning the gap. CDR3 sequence: CASSEGGGGDEQFF. Here the CDR3 DNA reads TGTGCCAGCAGTGAAGGAGGGGGGGGCGATGAGCAGTTCTTC.

The CDR3 DNA reads as TGTGCCAGCAAAGCCAATTGGGGAGCGAACACTGAAGCTTTCTTT. Its translation is CASKANWGANTEAFF. The chain employs TRBV6-1 and TRBJ1-1; D gene unclear. CDR1 and CDR2 (germline): MNHNS, SASEGT. The CDR3 loop spans 15 amino acids. The ends were cut back, 7 bases at V and 1 base at J, with 16 bases in the middle.

V and J are TRBV2 and TRBJ1-5; 7 positions agree with TRBD1. Germline CDR1 is SNHLY and CDR2 is FYNNEI. The CDR3 is 15 residues long. V lost 6 bases to trimming and J lost 4 bases; unmatched junction nucleotides: 9. The CDR3 loop is CASSARGTANQPQHF. As DNA, the CDR3 is TGTGCCAGCAGCGCCCGTGGGACAGCAAATCAGCCCCAGCATTTT.

This rearrangement joins TRBV14 to TRBJ2-2; D perhaps matches TRBD2 (6 bases). This CDR3 has 17 amino acids. Germline CDR1 is SGHDN and CDR2 is FVKESK. V gave up 1 base and J gave up 6 bases, with 18 bases separating them. CDR3 loop: CASSQASGWGESGELFF. Written as DNA, the CDR3 is TGTGCCAGCAGCCAAGCCAGCGGGTGGGGAGAATCCGGGGAGCTGTTTTTT. Combining the CDR3 with reference TRBV14 and TRBJ2-2 gives the whole variable domain EAGVTQFPSHSVIEKGQTVTLRCDPISGHDNLYWYRRVMGKEIKFLLHFVKESKQDESGMPNNRFLAERTGGTYSTLKVQPAELEDSGVYFCASSQASGWGESGELFFGEGSRLTVL.

The chain recombines TRBV6-1 with TRBJ2-1; a weak D match, TRBD1 (5 bases). Per the germline V gene, CDR1 is MNHNS and CDR2 is SASEGT. Trimming took off 2 bases at V and 15 bases at J, with 20 bases between the two ends. This CDR3 has 14 residues. The CDR3 reads CASSEKAPGYPPFF. CDR3 DNA: TGTGCCAGCAGTGAAAAGGCCCCAGGGTACCCCCCGTTCTTC.

The V and J genes are TRBV5-1 and TRBJ1-5; D remains unclear. The CDR3 is made up of 15 amino acids. V was trimmed by 0 bases and J by 6 bases, leaving 13 bases between them. Germline lookup yields CDR1 SGHRS and CDR2 YFSETQ. The CDR3 is CASSLGEGSPQPQHF. The CDR3 DNA follows: TGCGCCAGCAGCTTGGGCGAGGGAAGTCCTCAGCCCCAGCATTTT.

The chain employs TRBV6-1 and TRBJ1-2; no clear D. Trimming took 6 bases from V and 0 from J, leaving 14 bases between them. From germline, CDR1 is MNHNS and CDR2 SASEGT. This CDR3 contains 15 residues. The CDR3 nucleotides read TGTGCCAGCAGGCCTCGGACGGAACCTAACTATGGCTACACCTTC. It encodes CASRPRTEPNYGYTF.

The chain carries TRBV7-2 and TRBJ2-1; TRBD2 matches 9 bases. Germline CDR1 reads SGHTA; CDR2 reads FQGNSA. J lost 9 bases, V lost 1 base, and 4 bases had no gene match. CDR3 length: 14 amino acids. The CDR3 loop reads CASSLDGLAIEQFF. CDR3 coding DNA: TGTGCCAGCAGCTTAGATGGACTAGCGATTGAGCAGTTCTTC.

This chain uses TRBV2 with TRBJ1-4; D call uncertain. The CDR3 covers 14 residues. V was clipped by 6 bases and J by 5 bases, with 13 bases between them. CDR1 and CDR2 from the germline V gene are SNHLY and FYNNEI. DNA of the CDR3: TGTGCCAGCAGCCGGACCTTGTACAATGAAAAACTGTTTTTT. Protein: CASSRTLYNEKLFF. The full variable domain, with the rest looked up from reference TRBV2 and TRBJ1-4, is EPEVTQTPSHQVTQMGQEVILRCVPISNHLYFYWYRQILGQKVEFLVSFYNNEISEKSEIFDDQFSVERPDGSNFTLKIRSTKLEDSAMYFCASSRTLYNEKLFFGSGTQLSVL.

This clone was observed once. The chain couples TRBV28 to TRBJ2-3; tentative D call: TRBD2 (5 bases). The CDR3 loop spans 15 amino acids. V dropped 3 bases and J dropped 0 bases, with 10 bases sitting between them. Germline CDR1 is MDHEN and CDR2 is SYDVKM. The CDR3 DNA follows: TGTGCCAGCAGTTTTCGGAGGCCTAGCACAGATACGCAGTATTTT. Its translation: CASSFRRPSTDTQYF.

The chain employs TRBV10-3 and TRBJ2-3; TRBD1 is a possible D gene (5 bases). This CDR3 region has 14 residues. Trimming removed 4 bases from V and 2 bases from J, with 10 bases in between. Germline values: CDR1 ENHRY, CDR2 SYGVKD. The CDR3 protein is CAISVRTSTDTQYF. The CDR3, as DNA: TGTGCCATCAGTGTCCGGACATCCACAGATACGCAGTATTTT.

The chain recombines TRBV7-2 with TRBJ2-4; 7 nucleotides match TRBD1. Germline CDR1 reads SGHTA; CDR2 reads FQGNSA. CDR3 length: 13 amino acids. After removal of 5 bases from V and 7 bases from J, the junction contained 5 bases not matched to a gene. The CDR3 region is CASSLETGNIQYF. The CDR3 DNA follows: TGTGCCAGCAGCCTAGAGACAGGGAACATTCAGTACTTC.

The chain is built from TRBV27 and TRBJ2-3; weak D call: TRBD2 (5 bases). CDR1 is MNHEY, CDR2 SMNVEV, per germline (reference sequence). The length of the CDR3 is 14 residues. The V gene lost 2 bases and the J gene lost 6 bases, with 12 bases spanning the gap. The chain's CDR3 is CASSLTVATDTQYF. The CDR3, as DNA: TGTGCCAGCAGTTTAACTGTAGCGACGGATACGCAGTATTTT.

On this clone itself: Other DNA sequences in this sample translate to the same CDR3. The rearrangement uses TRBV28 and TRBJ2-7; no firm D call. The CDR3 consists of 12 residues. V dropped 5 bases and J dropped 4 bases, with 9 bases sitting between them. Germline CDR1 reads MDHEN; CDR2 reads SYDVKM. The CDR3 DNA reads TGTGCCAGCAGTCCCGGGCCGTACGAGCAGTACTTC. It encodes CASSPGPYEQYF. The whole variable domain, remainder taken from reference TRBV28 and TRBJ2-7, is DVKVTQSSRYLVKRTGEKVFLECVQDMDHENMFWYRQDPGLGLRLIYFSYDVKMKEKGDIPEGYSVSREKKERFSLILESASTNQTSMYLCASSPGPYEQYFGPGTRLTVT.

This chain joins TRBV5-1 and TRBJ1-1; 12 bases fit TRBD1. Germline trimming cut 0 bases from V and 0 bases from J; bases unmatched to any gene: 9. Germline V gives CDR1 SGHRS, CDR2 YFSETQ. The CDR3 has 19 amino acids. CDR3 coding DNA: TGCGCCAGCAGCTTGGCCTCGTCGGGGACAGGGGGCCTGAACACTGAAGCTTTCTTT. This encodes CASSLASSGTGGLNTEAFF. Looking up the rest from reference TRBV5-1 and TRBJ1-1 gives the full variable domain: KAGVTQTPRYLIKTRGQQVTLSCSPISGHRSVSWYQQTPGQGLQFLFEYFSETQRNKGNFPGRFSGRQFSNSRSEMNVSTLELGDSALYLCASSLASSGTGGLNTEAFFGQGTRLTVV.

The V call is TRBV4-1, the J call TRBJ2-2; 11 nucleotides agree with TRBD1. Trimming at V came to 0 bases and at J to 4 bases, leaving 4 bases not matched to a gene. Germline V gives CDR1 MGHRA, CDR2 YSYEKL. The CDR3 length is 17 residues. In DNA form, the CDR3 reads TGCGCCAGCAGCCAAGAAGGACAGGGGGCCGGCACCGGGGAGCTGTTTTTT. As protein: CASSQEGQGAGTGELFF.

The J gene is TRBJ2-7, the V gene TRBV5-1; 12 bases fit TRBD2. Looked up from germline, CDR1 is SGHRS and CDR2 is YFSETQ. V dropped 4 bases and J dropped 2; count of bases not matched to a gene: 16. This CDR3 region has 19 residues. CDR3 amino acids: CASSPELGLAGGRTYEQYF. The CDR3, as DNA: TGCGCCAGCAGCCCGGAACTGGGGCTAGCGGGAGGGAGGACCTACGAGCAGTACTTC.

V usage is TRBV27 and J usage is TRBJ1-5, with unresolved D. Trimming took off 2 bases at V and 6 bases at J, with 11 bases between the two ends. CDR1 MNHEY and CDR2 SMNVEV come from the germline V gene (reference sequence). The CDR3 covers 14 residues. DNA of the CDR3: TGTGCCAGCAGTTTAAACCCCCGGTTTCAGCCCCAGCATTTT. Residues: CASSLNPRFQPQHF.

V gene TRBV2 combines with J gene TRBJ2-3, with a tentative D call TRBD2 (5 bases). The CDR3 consists of 15 residues. Trimming took off 8 bases at V and 0 bases at J, with 15 bases between the two ends. Germline CDR1 SNHLY, CDR2 FYNNEI. CDR3 DNA sequence: TGTGCCAGCGGTGGGAGACCCTATAGCACAGATACGCAGTATTTT. Translated, it gives CASGGRPYSTDTQYF.

About this clone: This sample includes further DNA sequences coding for the same CDR3. The DNA for the CDR3 is TGTGCCAGCAGCTTGCTACCCCTCCAAGCTTTCTTT. It codes for CASSLLPLQAFF. The V call is TRBV11-2, the J call TRBJ1-1; D gene unclear. This CDR3 region has 12 residues. From germline, CDR1 is SGHAT and CDR2 FQNNGV. V was trimmed by 3 bases and J by 9 bases, leaving 11 bases between them.

This clone was seen a handful of times. The chain carries TRBV20-1 and TRBJ1-1, with D unclear. CDR3 length: 11 amino acids. Deletions cut 3 bases from V and 4 bases from J, with 6 bases between. Germline V gene data show CDR1 as DFQATT and CDR2 as SNEGSKA (reference sequence). CDR3 loop: CSASVITEAFF. CDR3 in DNA: TGCAGTGCTAGCGTAATCACTGAAGCTTTCTTT.

This clone showed up just once. The rearrangement uses TRBV6-5 and TRBJ1-2; 7 bases are a match to TRBD1. The CDR3 length is 15 residues. The V gene end was trimmed by 2 bases and the J gene end by 4 bases; junction bases not matched to a gene: 7. Looked up from germline, CDR1 is MNHEY and CDR2 is SVGAGI. The CDR3 region is CASSYNKGTAYGYTF. Here the CDR3 DNA reads TGTGCCAGCAGTTACAACAAAGGGACAGCCTATGGCTACACCTTC.

This chain connects TRBV6-5 to TRBJ2-7; 11 positions agree with TRBD2. V lost 0 bases and J lost 0; bases outside the gene matches: 1. This CDR3 contains 16 residues. Germline V gene sequence: CDR1 MNHEY, CDR2 SVGAGI. CDR3: CASSYSTSGSSYEQYF. The CDR3 bases are TGTGCCAGCAGTTACTCCACTAGCGGGAGCTCCTACGAGCAGTACTTC.

This clone was found once. This chain uses TRBV18 with TRBJ2-5; D may match TRBD1 or TRBD2 (5 bases each). Between the trimmed V and J ends, which lost 3 bases and 4 bases, there was a span of 15 bases. Germline V CDR1 and CDR2: KGHSH, LQKENI. This CDR3 has 15 amino acids. CDR3 in DNA: TGTGCCAGCTCACCCCTCGGGACGCCGAGAGAGACCCAGTACTTC. Protein sequence: CASSPLGTPRETQYF.

This clone is labeled medium-sized. The chain employs TRBV7-2 and TRBJ1-2, with 7 positions matching TRBD1. The CDR3 covers 17 residues. Germline-derived CDR1 and CDR2 are SGHTA and FQGNSA. With 3 bases clipped from V and 9 bases from J, the junction kept 19 bases outside the gene matches. CDR3 in amino acids: CASSLGLGLPGQTSYTF. The CDR3 nucleotides read TGTGCCAGCAGCTTGGGGCTGGGTCTTCCGGGACAGACGAGCTACACCTTC.